These T cell receptor beta chains were read from a single sample in a study of T cells after yellow fever vaccination. TCRdb ran MiXCR on the 5' RACE reads and lists one entry per CDR3 protein. This table has just under 600,000 distinct CDR3 sequences, about 13% appearing once. Sample: PBMCs, taken on the day of the yellow fever booster vaccination. All receptors derive from a man between 25 and 39 years old who received the YFV17D yellow fever vaccine. The CDR3 runs from the conserved cysteine through the conserved F or W. D genes are given only for firm matches. The size field is filled for only some rows; it gives once, few, many or a size class.

clone size | J gene | D gene | V gene | CDR3 protein | CDR3 DNA
few | TRBJ1-1 | TRBD1 | TRBV12-3/TRBV12-4 | CASSPGQGALDTEAFF | TGTGCCAGCAGTCCCGGACAGGGGGCATTGGACACTGAAGCTTTCTTT
few | TRBJ2-7 | TRBD2 | TRBV28 | CAASGGSPSEQYF | TGTGCCGCGTCGGGAGGATCCCCCAGCGAGCAGTACTTC
. | TRBJ2-7 | . | TRBV27 | CASSFSGQSSYEQYF | TGTGCCAGCAGTTTTTCGGGCCAGAGCTCCTACGAGCAGTACTTC
. | TRBJ2-7 | TRBD2 | TRBV4-3 | CASSQDYSGGSYEQYF | TGCGCCAGCAGCCAAGATTATTCCGGGGGGAGTTACGAGCAGTACTTC
. | TRBJ1-5 | . | TRBV15 | CATSRDRGREKEHF | TGTGCCACCAGCAGAGATCGTGGCAGGGAGAAGGAGCATTTT
. | TRBJ1-2 | TRBD1 | TRBV19 | CASSTSPGQGDYGYTF | TGTGCCAGTAGTACAAGCCCGGGACAGGGGGACTATGGCTACACCTTC
few | TRBJ2-5 | TRBD2 | TRBV7-9 | CASSLRSIQREIAETQYF | TGTGCCAGCAGTCTAAGGAGTATTCAGCGGGAGATTGCTGAGACCCAGTACTTC
many | TRBJ2-3 | TRBD2 | TRBV28 | CASGRPSGPTDTQYF | TGTGCCAGCGGGAGGCCTAGCGGGCCCACAGATACGCAGTATTTT
. | TRBJ1-1 | . | TRBV7-8 | CASSLDPGGSEAFF | TGTGCCAGCAGCTTAGATCCGGGAGGGTCTGAAGCTTTCTTT
. | TRBJ1-4 | . | TRBV20-1 | CSAPGQPTNEKLFF | TGCAGTGCGCCTGGACAGCCAACTAATGAAAAACTGTTTTTT
few | TRBJ2-6 | TRBD1 | TRBV12-3/TRBV12-4 | CASSSPDRALSGANVLTF | TGTGCCAGCAGCTCCCCGGACAGGGCTTTGTCTGGGGCCAACGTCCTGACTTTC
. | TRBJ2-1 | TRBD2 | TRBV5-4 | CASSAETGTSVYNEQFF | TGTGCCAGCAGCGCGGAGACCGGGACTAGCGTCTACAATGAGCAGTTCTTC
. | TRBJ2-2 | . | TRBV19 | CASTLNMGGELFF | TGTGCCAGTACCTTGAACATGGGCGGGGAGCTGTTTTTT
many | TRBJ2-1 | . | TRBV5-1 | CASSLGGISYNEQFF | TGTGCCAGCAGCTTAGGTGGGATCTCCTACAATGAGCAGTTCTTC
few | TRBJ2-7 | . | TRBV7-2 | CASSLSQGISYEQYF | TGTGCCAGCAGCTTAAGTCAGGGGATCTCCTACGAGCAGTACTTC
. | TRBJ2-3 | . | TRBV5-4 | CASSWSDSTDTQYF | TGTGCCAGCAGCTGGAGCGATAGCACAGATACGCAGTATTTT
few | TRBJ2-1 | . | TRBV25-1 | CASSDRSEQFF | TGTGCCAGCAGTGATCGATCCGAGCAGTTCTTC
. | TRBJ2-3 | . | TRBV2 | CASTGQFTDTQYF | TGTGCCAGCACGGGGCAGTTCACAGATACGCAGTATTTT
. | TRBJ1-2 | . | TRBV10-2 | CATGDGSTNYGYTF | TGCGCCACCGGGGACGGAAGCACTAACTATGGCTACACCTTC
once | TRBJ2-6 | TRBD2 | TRBV11-2 | CASSLNSPAGAGANVLTF | TGTGCCAGCAGCTTAAATAGTCCTGCGGGAGCGGGGGCCAACGTCCTGACTTTC
. | TRBJ1-6 | TRBD1 | TRBV6-5 | CASTGQENSPLHF | TGTGCCAGCACGGGACAGGAGAATTCACCCCTCCACTTT
few | TRBJ2-5 | . | TRBV5-1 | CASSLRDTKKTQYF | TGCGCCAGCAGCCTCCGGGACACCAAGAAGACCCAGTACTTC
few | TRBJ1-4 | TRBD1 | TRBV11-2 | CASSIAGTARTPNEKLFF | TGTGCCAGCAGCATCGCCGGGACAGCAAGAACACCTAATGAAAAACTGTTTTTT
. | TRBJ1-1 | . | TRBV20-1 | CSARHGLSTEAFF | TGCAGTGCTAGGCACGGTTTGAGTACTGAAGCTTTCTTT
few | TRBJ2-7 | . | TRBV7-2 | CASSPFAPGYEQYF | TGTGCCAGCAGCCCCTTTGCTCCCGGCTACGAGCAGTACTTC
few | TRBJ2-3 | . | TRBV6-5 | CASSYPSDADTQYF | TGTGCCAGCAGTTACCCTAGCGACGCAGATACGCAGTATTTT
. | TRBJ1-4 | . | TRBV20-1 | CSASRVGIEKLFF | TGCAGTGCTAGCAGGGTCGGCATTGAAAAACTGTTTTTT
many | TRBJ2-3 | TRBD2 | TRBV4-2 | CASSPDGLAKSYTQYF | TGTGCCAGCAGCCCGGACGGACTAGCGAAATCTTATACGCAGTATTTT
few | TRBJ2-1 | TRBD2 | TRBV20-1 | CSALTSGTYNEQFF | TGCAGTGCGCTGACTAGCGGGACCTACAATGAGCAGTTCTTC
many | TRBJ2-1 | . | TRBV24-1 | CATSDLLPSAEQFF | TGTGCCACCAGTGATTTGCTACCTAGCGCTGAGCAGTTCTTC
. | TRBJ2-1 | TRBD1 | TRBV6-5 | CASSYTGQKRNEQFF | TGTGCCAGCAGTTACACGGGACAGAAAAGAAATGAGCAGTTCTTC
many | TRBJ1-5 | . | TRBV24-1 | CATRRGELEPQHF | TGTGCCACCAGGAGGGGGGAGTTGGAGCCCCAGCATTTT
. | TRBJ2-4 | . | TRBV7-2 | CASRRNGNAKNIQYF | TGTGCCAGCAGAAGGAACGGGAATGCCAAAAACATTCAGTACTTC
few | TRBJ1-2 | TRBD1 | TRBV7-2 | CASSSTGVLYGYTF | TGTGCCAGCAGCTCCACAGGGGTGCTATATGGCTACACCTTC
. | TRBJ2-7 | TRBD2 | TRBV20-1 | CSAPFLSGSAYEQYF | TGCAGTGCTCCCTTTTTGAGCGGGAGTGCCTACGAGCAGTACTTC
. | TRBJ2-5 | TRBD1 | TRBV7-9 | CASSLATGAQETQYF | TGTGCCAGCAGCCTCGCGACAGGGGCCCAAGAGACCCAGTACTTC
. | TRBJ2-7 | . | TRBV10-3 | CAISDKGAYEQYF | TGTGCCATCAGTGATAAGGGGGCCTACGAGCAGTACTTC
few | TRBJ2-7 | . | TRBV6-2/TRBV6-3 | CASSPGRTGLSYEQYF | TGTGCCAGCAGCCCAGGGCGGACTGGTCTCTCCTACGAGCAGTACTTC
few | TRBJ1-5 | . | TRBV6-2/TRBV6-3 | CASNLGGASGQPQHF | TGTGCCAGCAACCTGGGCGGGGCCTCGGGGCAGCCCCAGCATTTT
once | TRBJ2-5 | TRBD2 | TRBV20-1 | CSVRAGGLKETQYF | TGCAGTGTTAGAGCGGGAGGTTTAAAAGAGACCCAGTACTTC
. | TRBJ2-3 | . | TRBV7-8 | CASSLMFGATDTQYF | TGTGCCAGCAGCTTAATGTTCGGAGCCACAGATACGCAGTATTTT
few | TRBJ2-2 | . | TRBV12-3/TRBV12-4 | CASSRPEELFF | TGTGCCAGCAGCCGACCCGAGGAGCTGTTTTTT
few | TRBJ2-7 | . | TRBV5-4 | CASSLAGIRNYEQYF | TGTGCCAGCAGCTTGGCAGGGATAAGGAACTACGAGCAGTACTTC
few | TRBJ2-3 | TRBD2 | TRBV4-3 | CASSARALAGNTDTQYF | TGCGCCAGCAGCGCCAGAGCCTTAGCGGGAAACACAGATACGCAGTATTTT
. | TRBJ2-7 | . | TRBV20-1 | CSAGDSFVEQYF | TGCAGTGCTGGGGACTCTTTCGTCGAGCAGTACTTC
. | TRBJ2-1 | TRBD2 | TRBV5-1 | CASSPPLAGGGNEQFF | TGCGCCAGCAGCCCGCCCCTAGCGGGAGGAGGTAATGAGCAGTTCTTC
few | TRBJ2-5 | . | TRBV4-1 | CASSLAEGRVETQYF | TGCGCCAGCAGCTTGGCCGAGGGTCGGGTAGAGACCCAGTACTTC
few | TRBJ2-7 | TRBD1 | TRBV5-1 | CASRHHRGLDEQYF | TGCGCCAGCAGGCACCACAGGGGGCTCGACGAGCAGTACTTC
. | TRBJ2-2 | TRBD2 | TRBV7-2 | CASSLQGTTASGELFF | TGTGCCAGCAGCTTACAAGGGACTACGGCCTCCGGGGAGCTGTTTTTT